The 15 T cell receptor beta chains below all came from one sample that was sequenced in a study of shared clonotypes between healthy human individuals. TCRdb keeps only in-frame clones here, not all; method: immunoSEQ multiplex PCR. The data show some 2,400,000 clones, with roughly 95% seen just once and approximately 0.13% held by the top ten. Specimen: naive CD4+ T cells sorted from blood. Subset denoted: CD45RA+ positively selected. The receptors originated from a young man in good health.

The rearrangement joins TRBV7-9 to TRBJ1-2; no definite D call. The CDR3 runs to 11 residues. The V end lost 4 bases, the J end lost 6 bases, and 6 bases lay between the germline ends. Germline loops: CDR1 SEHNR, CDR2 FQNEAQ (reference sequence). CDR3 loop: CASSSQDGYTF. CDR3 in DNA: TGTGCCAGCAGCTCCCAGGATGGCTACACCTTC.

The V and J genes are TRBV6-1 and TRBJ2-2; the match to TRBD2 covers 12 bases. This CDR3 is 17 amino acids long. In germline, CDR1 is MNHNS, CDR2 SASEGT. With 4 bases clipped from V and 9 bases from J, the junction kept 12 bases outside the gene matches. The CDR3 DNA follows: TGTGCCAGCAGTGGGAGAACTAGCGGGAGGCTCGAGTGGGAGCTGTTTTTT. It codes for CASSGRTSGRLEWELFF.

This chain joins TRBV5-4 and TRBJ2-3, with 9 nucleotides matching TRBD2. This CDR3 spans 16 amino acids. V was clipped by 2 bases and J by 1 base; unmatched bases: 5. In germline, CDR1 is SGHNT, CDR2 YYREEE (reference sequence). The CDR3 DNA follows: TGTGCCAGCAGCTTCGGACTAGCGAAAGGCACAGATACGCAGTATTTT. It encodes CASSFGLAKGTDTQYF.

The rearrangement links TRBV5-4 to TRBJ2-5, with 8 bases that match TRBD2. Trimming removed 2 bases from V and 5 bases from J; junction bases left unmatched: 11. The CDR3 runs 16 residues. Germline CDR1 reads SGHNT; CDR2 reads YYREEE (reference sequence). CDR3 residues: CASSLGTSKAEETQYF. CDR3 DNA: TGTGCCAGCAGCTTAGGGACTAGTAAGGCGGAGGAGACCCAGTACTTC. Using reference TRBV5-4 and TRBJ2-5 for the parts outside the CDR3, the full variable domain is ETGVTQSPTHLIKTRGQQVTLRCSSQSGHNTVSWYQQALGQGPQFIFQYYREEENGRGNFPPRFSGLQFPNYSSELNVNALELDDSALYLCASSLGTSKAEETQYFGPGTRLLVL.

The chain has TRBV7-6 and TRBJ1-5, with a tentative D call TRBD1 (5 bases). Germline-derived CDR1 and CDR2 are SGHVS and FNYEAQ. CDR3 length: 15 residues. V dropped 5 bases and J dropped 1 base, with 12 bases sitting between them. CDR3 amino acids: CASSPGTFSNQPQHF. CDR3 nucleotides: TGTGCCAGCAGCCCCGGGACTTTCAGCAATCAGCCCCAGCATTTT.

This chain links TRBV27 with TRBJ1-4, with D possibly TRBD1 on 5 matching bases. This CDR3 is built from 15 residues. The V end lost 5 bases, the J end lost 0 bases, and 10 bases lay between the germline ends. CDR1 is MNHEY and CDR2 is SMNVEV in the germline V gene (reference sequence). CDR3 DNA sequence: TGTGCCAGCAGTCACCGGGGGGCAACTAATGAAAAACTGTTTTTT. Amino acids: CASSHRGATNEKLFF.

The rearrangement uses TRBV11-2 and TRBJ2-1, with TRBD2 identical over 10 bases. Germline CDR1 reads SGHAT; CDR2 reads FQNNGV. This CDR3 comprises 15 residues. J was trimmed by 16 bases and V by 1 base; bases with no gene match: 13. CDR3 amino acids: CASSLGRVLAGVVFF. The CDR3 DNA follows: TGTGCCAGCAGCTTAGGAAGGGTTCTAGCGGGAGTGGTATTCTTC.

V gene TRBV2 combines with J gene TRBJ1-5; D not resolved. Trimming took off 7 bases at V and 0 bases at J, with 13 bases between the two ends. Germline V CDR1 and CDR2: SNHLY, FYNNEI. This CDR3 spans 15 amino acids. CDR3 loop: CASTREAYSNQPQHF. For the CDR3, the DNA is TGTGCCAGCACACGGGAGGCTTATAGCAATCAGCCCCAGCATTTT. The variable domain in full, completed from reference TRBV2 and TRBJ1-5, reads EPEVTQTPSHQVTQMGQEVILRCVPISNHLYFYWYRQILGQKVEFLVSFYNNEISEKSEIFDDQFSVERPDGSNFTLKIRSTKLEDSAMYFCASTREAYSNQPQHFGDGTRLSIL.

CDR3 in DNA: TGTGCCAGCAGTTTCATAGGACAGAATAATGAAAAACTGTTTTTT. It specifies CASSFIGQNNEKLFF. The chain carries TRBV28 and TRBJ1-4; D might be TRBD1 (6 bases). Looked up from germline, CDR1 is MDHEN and CDR2 is SYDVKM. Deletions cut 3 bases from V and 4 bases from J, with 12 bases between. This CDR3 has 15 residues.

This chain links TRBV4-3 with TRBJ1-2; D is ambiguous. This CDR3 has 14 amino acids. The germline V gene has CDR1 LGHNA and CDR2 YSLEER. Trimming cost V 0 bases and J 8 bases, with 13 bases left between them. CDR3 sequence reads: CASSQDGVAGGYTF. The CDR3 bases are TGCGCCAGCAGCCAAGATGGGGTAGCGGGAGGCTACACCTTC.

The J gene is TRBJ2-4, the V gene TRBV28; maybe TRBD2 (7 bases). The CDR3 loop spans 15 amino acids. Germline V gene sequence: CDR1 MDHEN, CDR2 SYDVKM. V was pared by 6 bases and J by 2 bases, with 14 bases between. The DNA for the CDR3 is TGTGCCAGCAGCCCTTCCGGGGGGCCCAAAAACATTCAGTACTTC. It codes for CASSPSGGPKNIQYF. The whole variable domain, filled in from reference TRBV28 and TRBJ2-4, reads DVKVTQSSRYLVKRTGEKVFLECVQDMDHENMFWYRQDPGLGLRLIYFSYDVKMKEKGDIPEGYSVSREKKERFSLILESASTNQTSMYLCASSPSGGPKNIQYFGAGTRLSVL.

CDR3 DNA sequence: TGCGCCAGCACCCCGGGACAGGGGGTAATGTACACTGAAGCTTTCTTT. As protein: CASTPGQGVMYTEAFF. The chain employs TRBV4-1 and TRBJ1-1; 11 nucleotides agree with TRBD1. The CDR3 length is 16 residues. With V trimmed by 7 bases and J by 3 bases, 10 bases remained unmatched. Germline V gene lookup returns CDR1 MGHRA and CDR2 YSYEKL.

About this clone itself: This sample also contains other DNA sequences that code for the same CDR3. V and J are TRBV6-1 and TRBJ1-5; perhaps TRBD1 as D (5 bases). CDR1 MNHNS and CDR2 SASEGT come from the germline V gene. The CDR3 consists of 12 residues. V was shortened by 2 bases and J by 7 bases, with 6 bases between the two germline ends. The DNA for the CDR3 is TGTGCCAGCAGTGAATGGGGGCAGCCCCAGCATTTT. Its protein is CASSEWGQPQHF.

The V call is TRBV15, the J call TRBJ2-7; D ambiguous. CDR3 length: 13 residues. Germline CDR1 LNHNV, CDR2 YYDKDF (reference sequence). The germline V and J ends were trimmed by 0 bases and 3 bases, with 6 bases remaining between them. CDR3 in amino acids: CATSRDAYYEQYF. CDR3 coding DNA: TGTGCCACCAGCAGAGATGCCTACTACGAGCAGTACTTC.

The genes are TRBV7-9 and TRBJ2-3; D not resolved. Germline values: CDR1 SEHNR, CDR2 FQNEAQ (reference sequence). Between the trimmed V and J ends, which lost 5 bases and 2 bases, there was a span of 11 bases. This CDR3 region has 14 residues. DNA of the CDR3: TGTGCCAGCAGCACCTCTGGAGTCACAGATACGCAGTATTTT. Protein sequence: CASSTSGVTDTQYF.